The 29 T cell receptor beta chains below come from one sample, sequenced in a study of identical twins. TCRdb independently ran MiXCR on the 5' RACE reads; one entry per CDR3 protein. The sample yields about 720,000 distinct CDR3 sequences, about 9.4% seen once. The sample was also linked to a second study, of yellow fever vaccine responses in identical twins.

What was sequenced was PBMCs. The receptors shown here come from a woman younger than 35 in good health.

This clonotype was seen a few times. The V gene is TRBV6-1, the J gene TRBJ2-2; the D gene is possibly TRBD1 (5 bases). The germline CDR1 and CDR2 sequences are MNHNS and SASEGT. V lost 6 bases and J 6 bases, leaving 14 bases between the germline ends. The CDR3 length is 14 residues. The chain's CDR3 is CASRTAIISGELFF. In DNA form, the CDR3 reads TGTGCCAGCAGGACAGCTATCATATCCGGGGAGCTGTTTTTT.

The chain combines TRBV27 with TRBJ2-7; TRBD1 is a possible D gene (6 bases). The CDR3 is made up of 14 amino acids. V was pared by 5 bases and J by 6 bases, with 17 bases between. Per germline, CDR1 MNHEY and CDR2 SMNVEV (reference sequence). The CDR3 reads CASSPEGDLTEQYF. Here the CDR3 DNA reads TGTGCCAGCAGTCCTGAGGGGGACCTCACCGAGCAGTACTTC.

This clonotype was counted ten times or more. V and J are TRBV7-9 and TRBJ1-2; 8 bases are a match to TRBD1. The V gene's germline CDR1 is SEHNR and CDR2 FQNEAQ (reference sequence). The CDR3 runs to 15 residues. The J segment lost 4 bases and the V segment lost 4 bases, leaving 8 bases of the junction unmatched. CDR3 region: CASSSSDRGGYGYTF. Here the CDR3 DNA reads TGTGCCAGCAGCTCCAGTGACAGGGGAGGCTATGGCTACACCTTC.

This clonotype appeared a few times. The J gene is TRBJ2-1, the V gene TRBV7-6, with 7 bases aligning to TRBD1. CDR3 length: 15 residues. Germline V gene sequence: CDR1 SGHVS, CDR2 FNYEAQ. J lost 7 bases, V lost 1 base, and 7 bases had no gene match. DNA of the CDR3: TGTGCCAGCAGCTTAGGAGGACAGGTTCTGAATGAGCAGTTCTTC. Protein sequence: CASSLGGQVLNEQFF.

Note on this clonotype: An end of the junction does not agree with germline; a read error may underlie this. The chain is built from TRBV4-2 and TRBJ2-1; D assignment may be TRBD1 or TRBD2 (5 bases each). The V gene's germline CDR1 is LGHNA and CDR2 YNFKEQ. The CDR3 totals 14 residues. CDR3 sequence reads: CASSPGPLYNVQFF. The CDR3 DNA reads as TGTGCCAGCAGCCCGGGGCCCCTCTACAATGTGCAGTTCTTC.

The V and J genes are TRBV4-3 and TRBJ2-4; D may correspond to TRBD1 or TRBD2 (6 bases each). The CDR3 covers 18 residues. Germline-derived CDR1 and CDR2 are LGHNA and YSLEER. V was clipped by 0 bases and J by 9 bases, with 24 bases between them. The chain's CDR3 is CASSQDRVGGAAVGIQYF. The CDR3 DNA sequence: TGCGCCAGCAGCCAAGATAGGGTGGGGGGCGCGGCCGTGGGCATTCAGTACTTC.

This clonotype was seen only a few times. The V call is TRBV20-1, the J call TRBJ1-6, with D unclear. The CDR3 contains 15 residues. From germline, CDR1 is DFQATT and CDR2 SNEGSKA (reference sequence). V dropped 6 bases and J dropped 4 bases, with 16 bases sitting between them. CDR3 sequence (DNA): TGCAGTGCGAGGCCCAGCGAATCTTATAATTCACCCCTCCACTTT. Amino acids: CSARPSESYNSPLHF.

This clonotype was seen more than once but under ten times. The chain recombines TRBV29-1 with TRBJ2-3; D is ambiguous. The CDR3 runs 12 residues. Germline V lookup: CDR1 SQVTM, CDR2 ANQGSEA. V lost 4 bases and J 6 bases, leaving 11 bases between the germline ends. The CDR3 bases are TGCAGCGTTGCGACTGGTGCTGATACGCAGTATTTT. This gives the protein CSVATGADTQYF.

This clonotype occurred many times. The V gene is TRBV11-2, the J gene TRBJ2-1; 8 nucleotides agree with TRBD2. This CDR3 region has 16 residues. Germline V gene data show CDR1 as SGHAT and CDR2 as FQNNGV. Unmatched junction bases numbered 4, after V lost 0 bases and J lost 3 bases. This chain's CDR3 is CASSLDGGRYYNEQFF. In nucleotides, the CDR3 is TGTGCCAGCAGCTTAGATGGCGGGAGGTACTACAATGAGCAGTTCTTC.

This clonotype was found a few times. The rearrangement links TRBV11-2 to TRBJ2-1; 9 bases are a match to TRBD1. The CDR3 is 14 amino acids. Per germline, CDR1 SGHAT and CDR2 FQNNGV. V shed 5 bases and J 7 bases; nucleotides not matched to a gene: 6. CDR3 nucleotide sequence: TGTGCCAGCAGCAAAACAGGGGGCTCAAATGAGCAGTTCTTC. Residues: CASSKTGGSNEQFF.

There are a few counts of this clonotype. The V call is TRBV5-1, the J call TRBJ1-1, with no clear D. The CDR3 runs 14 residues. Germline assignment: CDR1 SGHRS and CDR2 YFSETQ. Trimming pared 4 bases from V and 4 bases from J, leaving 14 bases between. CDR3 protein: CASSRNSDLTEAFF. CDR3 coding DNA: TGCGCCAGCAGCCGGAATTCAGATCTCACTGAAGCTTTCTTT.

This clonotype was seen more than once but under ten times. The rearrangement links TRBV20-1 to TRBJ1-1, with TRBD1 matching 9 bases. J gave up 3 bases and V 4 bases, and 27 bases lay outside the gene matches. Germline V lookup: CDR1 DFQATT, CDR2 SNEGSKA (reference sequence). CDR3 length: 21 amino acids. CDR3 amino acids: CSANWIRPGTGRGLGDTEAFF. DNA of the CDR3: TGCAGTGCTAATTGGATTAGACCAGGGACAGGGAGGGGGTTAGGGGACACTGAAGCTTTCTTT.

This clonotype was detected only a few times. The CDR3 here is CASRIAGGIKVGELFF. CDR3 sequence (DNA): TGTGCCAGCAGAATAGCGGGGGGTATTAAGGTCGGGGAGCTGTTTTTT. The chain is built from TRBV7-2 and TRBJ2-2; 10 nucleotides line up with TRBD2. Germline V gene sequence: CDR1 SGHTA, CDR2 FQGNSA. This CDR3 has 16 residues. J was trimmed by 7 bases and V by 6 bases; bases with no gene match: 11.

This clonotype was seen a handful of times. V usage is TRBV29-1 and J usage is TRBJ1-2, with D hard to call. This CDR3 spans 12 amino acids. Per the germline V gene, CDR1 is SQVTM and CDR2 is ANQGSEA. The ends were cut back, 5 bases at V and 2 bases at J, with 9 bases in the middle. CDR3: CSVKTGNYGYTF. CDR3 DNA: TGCAGCGTTAAGACGGGGAACTATGGCTACACCTTC.

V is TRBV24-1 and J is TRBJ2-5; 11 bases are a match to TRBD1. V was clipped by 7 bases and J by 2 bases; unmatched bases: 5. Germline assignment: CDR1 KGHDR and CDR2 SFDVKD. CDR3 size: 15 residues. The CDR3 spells CATSRRDRGQETQYF. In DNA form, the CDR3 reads TGTGCCACCAGCCGACGGGACAGGGGGCAAGAGACCCAGTACTTC.

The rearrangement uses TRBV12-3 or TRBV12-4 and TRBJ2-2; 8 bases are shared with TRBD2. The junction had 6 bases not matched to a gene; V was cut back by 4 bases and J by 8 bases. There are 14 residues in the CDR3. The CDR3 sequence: CASSSRTSSGELFF. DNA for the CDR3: TGTGCCAGCAGTTCCCGGACTAGCTCGGGGGAGCTGTTTTTT.

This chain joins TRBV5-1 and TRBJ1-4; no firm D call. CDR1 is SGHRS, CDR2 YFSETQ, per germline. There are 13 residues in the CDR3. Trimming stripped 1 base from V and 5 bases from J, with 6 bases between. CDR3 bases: TGCGCCAGCAGCTTGAACGAGAATGAAAAACTGTTTTTT. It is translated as CASSLNENEKLFF.

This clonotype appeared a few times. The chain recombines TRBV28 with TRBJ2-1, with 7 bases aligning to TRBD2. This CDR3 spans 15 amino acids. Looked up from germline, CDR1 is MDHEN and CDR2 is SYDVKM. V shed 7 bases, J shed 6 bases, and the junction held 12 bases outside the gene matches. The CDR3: CASNTGGGRGNEQFF. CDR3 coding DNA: TGTGCCAGCAACACCGGCGGGGGTCGGGGCAATGAGCAGTTCTTC.

Here the CDR3 DNA reads TGCGCCAGCGGCCTAGCATATGAGCAGTTCTTC. It specifies CASGLAYEQFF. The chain links TRBV10-2 to TRBJ2-1, with a possible D match to TRBD2 (5 bases). Germline V gene lookup returns CDR1 WSHSY and CDR2 SAAADI. The V and J ends lost 8 bases and 8 bases respectively, with 10 bases between them. This CDR3 has 11 residues.

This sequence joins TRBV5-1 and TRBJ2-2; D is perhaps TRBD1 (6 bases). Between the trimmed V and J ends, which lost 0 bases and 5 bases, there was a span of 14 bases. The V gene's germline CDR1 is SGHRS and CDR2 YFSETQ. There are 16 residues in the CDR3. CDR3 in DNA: TGCGCCAGCAGCTTGGCCAGGGGCGCAGGAACCGGGGAGCTGTTTTTT. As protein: CASSLARGAGTGELFF.

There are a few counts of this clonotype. CDR3: CASSLFASGANEQFF. The CDR3 region has the DNA TGTGCCAGCAGTTTATTTGCTAGCGGGGCAAATGAGCAGTTCTTC. The chain combines TRBV12-3 or TRBV12-4 with TRBJ2-1; 9 bases line up with TRBD2. With V trimmed by 2 bases and J by 7 bases, 6 bases remained unmatched. CDR3 length: 15 residues.

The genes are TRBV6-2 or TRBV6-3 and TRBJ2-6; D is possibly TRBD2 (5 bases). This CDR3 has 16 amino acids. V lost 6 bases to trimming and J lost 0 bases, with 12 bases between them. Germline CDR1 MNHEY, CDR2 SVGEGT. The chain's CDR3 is CASSPDGNSGANVLTF. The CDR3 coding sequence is TGTGCCAGCAGCCCGGACGGGAACTCTGGGGCCAACGTCCTGACTTTC.

CDR3 amino acids: CASSATSGGAFSTDTQYF. The CDR3 DNA sequence: TGTGCCAGCAGCGCCACTAGCGGGGGGGCCTTTAGCACAGATACGCAGTATTTT. V is TRBV7-3 and J is TRBJ2-3, with TRBD2 matching 13 bases. CDR3 size: 18 residues. CDR1 is SGHTA and CDR2 is FQGTGA in the germline V gene. The V gene end was trimmed by 5 bases and the J gene end by 0 bases; junction bases not matched to a gene: 8.

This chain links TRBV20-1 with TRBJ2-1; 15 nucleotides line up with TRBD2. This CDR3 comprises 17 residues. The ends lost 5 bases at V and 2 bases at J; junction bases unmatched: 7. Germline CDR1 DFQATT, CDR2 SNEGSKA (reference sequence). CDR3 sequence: CSADGLAGGLTYNEQFF. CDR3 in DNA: TGCAGTGCTGACGGACTAGCGGGGGGGCTTACCTACAATGAGCAGTTCTTC.

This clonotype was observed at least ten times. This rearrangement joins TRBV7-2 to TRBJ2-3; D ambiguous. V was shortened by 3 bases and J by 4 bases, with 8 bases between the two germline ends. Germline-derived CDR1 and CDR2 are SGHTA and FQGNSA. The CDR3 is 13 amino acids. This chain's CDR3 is CASSFDGADTQYF. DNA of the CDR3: TGTGCCAGCAGCTTTGATGGTGCAGATACGCAGTATTTT.

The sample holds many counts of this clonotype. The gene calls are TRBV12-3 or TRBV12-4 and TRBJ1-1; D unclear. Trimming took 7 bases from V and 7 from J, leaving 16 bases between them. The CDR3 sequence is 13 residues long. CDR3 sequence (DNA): TGTGCCAGCACCGCTCCCGCCGGACTTGAAGCTTTCTTT. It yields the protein CASTAPAGLEAFF.

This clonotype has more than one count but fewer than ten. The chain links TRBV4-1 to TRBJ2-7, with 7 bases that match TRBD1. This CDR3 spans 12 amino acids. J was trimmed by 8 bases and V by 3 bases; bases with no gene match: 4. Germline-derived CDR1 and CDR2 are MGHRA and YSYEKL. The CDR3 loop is CASSHQGVQQYF. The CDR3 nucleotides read TGCGCCAGCAGCCATCAGGGGGTGCAGCAGTACTTC.

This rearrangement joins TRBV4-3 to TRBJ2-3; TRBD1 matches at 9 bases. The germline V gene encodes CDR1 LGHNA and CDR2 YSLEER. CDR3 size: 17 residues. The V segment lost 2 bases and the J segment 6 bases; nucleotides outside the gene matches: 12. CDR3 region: CASSQSLRGDRADTQYF. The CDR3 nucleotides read TGCGCCAGCAGCCAAAGTCTTCGAGGGGACAGGGCCGATACGCAGTATTTT.

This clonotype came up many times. The CDR3 is CASSQGQGWSYNEQFF. CDR3 nucleotides: TGTGCCAGCAGCCAAGGACAGGGGTGGTCCTACAATGAGCAGTTCTTC. The genes are TRBV28 and TRBJ2-1; TRBD1 aligns across 9 bases. CDR1 and CDR2 from the germline V gene are MDHEN and SYDVKM. Losses at the gene ends were 6 bases for V and 1 base for J; bases not matched to a gene: 7. This CDR3 has 16 residues.